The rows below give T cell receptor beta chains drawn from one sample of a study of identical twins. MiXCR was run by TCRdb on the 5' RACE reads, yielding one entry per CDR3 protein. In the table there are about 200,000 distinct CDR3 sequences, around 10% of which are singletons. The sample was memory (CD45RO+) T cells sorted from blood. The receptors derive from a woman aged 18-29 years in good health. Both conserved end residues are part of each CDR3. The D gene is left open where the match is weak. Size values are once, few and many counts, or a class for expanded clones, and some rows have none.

CDR3: CATGVQETQYF
DNA: TGTGCCACCGGGGTTCAAGAGACCCAGTACTTC
size: many
D: NA
V: TRBV28
J: TRBJ2-5

CDR3: CASSLAGSPDTQYF
DNA: TGTGCCAGCAGCTTAGCCGGGTCCCCAGATACGCAGTATTTT
size: few
D: NA
V: TRBV7-9
J: TRBJ2-3

CDR3: CASRRATHSANYEQYF
DNA: TGTGCCAGCAGACGCGCGACTCACAGCGCTAACTACGAGCAGTACTTC
size: few
D: NA
V: TRBV6-2/TRBV6-3
J: TRBJ2-7

CDR3: CASSLGAGAISYNEQFF
DNA: TGCGCCAGCAGCTTGGGTGCGGGGGCGATATCCTACAATGAGCAGTTCTTC
size: few
D: NA
V: TRBV5-1
J: TRBJ2-1

CDR3: CASSSSGGEQFF
DNA: TGTGCCAGCAGCTCATCGGGGGGAGAGCAGTTCTTC
size: many
D: TRBD2
V: TRBV7-3
J: TRBJ2-1

CDR3: CASINRGGVYEQYF
DNA: TGTGCCAGCATTAACAGGGGGGGAGTCTACGAGCAGTACTTC
size: few
D: NA
V: TRBV3-1
J: TRBJ2-7

CDR3: CASSFGNSYEQYF
DNA: TGTGCCAGCAGTTTCGGCAACTCCTACGAGCAGTACTTC
size: many
D: NA
V: TRBV12-3/TRBV12-4
J: TRBJ2-7

CDR3: CASSPPSVEQYF
DNA: TGTGCCAGCAGTCCCCCCTCGGTCGAGCAGTACTTC
size: NA
D: NA
V: TRBV6-4
J: TRBJ2-7

CDR3: CASDAGQGFVTGANVLTF
DNA: TGCGCCAGCGATGCGGGACAGGGATTCGTGACTGGGGCCAACGTCCTGACTTTC
size: few
D: TRBD1
V: TRBV5-1
J: TRBJ2-6

CDR3: CSAGRPDEVADTQYF
DNA: TGCAGTGCTGGTCGCCCTGACGAGGTGGCAGATACGCAGTATTTT
size: few
D: NA
V: TRBV20-1
J: TRBJ2-3

CDR3: CSALRLAGGLAKNIQYF
DNA: TGCAGTGCCCTGAGGCTAGCGGGAGGGTTAGCCAAAAACATTCAGTACTTC
size: few
D: TRBD2
V: TRBV20-1
J: TRBJ2-4

CDR3: CASTGQGSDYEQYF
DNA: TGTGCCAGCACCGGACAGGGTTCGGATTACGAGCAGTACTTC
size: few
D: TRBD1
V: TRBV2
J: TRBJ2-7

CDR3: CASSRTPQDTQYF
DNA: TGTGCCAGCTCCCGAACCCCCCAAGATACGCAGTATTTT
size: many
D: NA
V: TRBV18
J: TRBJ2-3

CDR3: CSARAGSRRRNEQFF
DNA: TGCAGTGCTAGAGCGGGGTCTAGACGGAGGAATGAGCAGTTCTTC
size: NA
D: NA
V: TRBV20-1
J: TRBJ2-1

CDR3: CSVARPSSYEQYF
DNA: TGCAGCGTTGCCCGACCTAGCTCCTACGAGCAGTACTTC
size: NA
D: NA
V: TRBV29-1
J: TRBJ2-7

CDR3: CSARKTGAGNEQYF
DNA: TGCAGTGCTAGAAAGACAGGGGCCGGGAACGAGCAGTACTTC
size: few
D: TRBD1
V: TRBV20-1
J: TRBJ2-7

CDR3: CASSVVQGQAAAQYF
DNA: TGTGCCAGCAGCGTAGTCCAGGGACAAGCCGCGGCCCAGTACTTC
size: NA
D: NA
V: TRBV9
J: TRBJ2-5

CDR3: CASSLGASNEQFF
DNA: TGTGCCAGCAGTTTAGGCGCATCCAATGAGCAGTTCTTC
size: few
D: NA
V: TRBV12-3/TRBV12-4
J: TRBJ2-1

CDR3: CASSRTGGSGNTIYF
DNA: TGTGCCAGCAGCCGAACAGGGGGCTCCGGAAACACCATATATTTT
size: many
D: TRBD1
V: TRBV7-6
J: TRBJ1-3

CDR3: CASTRWNEQFF
DNA: TGTGCCAGTACCCGGTGGAATGAGCAGTTCTTC
size: NA
D: NA
V: TRBV19
J: TRBJ2-1

CDR3: CASSQIGEASNEQFF
DNA: TGTGCCAGCAGCCAAATAGGGGAGGCCAGCAATGAGCAGTTCTTC
size: few
D: NA
V: TRBV14
J: TRBJ2-1

CDR3: CASSLNRGNTGELFF
DNA: TGTGCCAGCAGCCTTAACAGGGGGAACACCGGGGAGCTGTTTTTT
size: few
D: TRBD1
V: TRBV7-2
J: TRBJ2-2

CDR3: CASSLGFGATQETQYF
DNA: TGCGCCAGCAGCTTGGGTTTTGGGGCGACCCAAGAGACCCAGTACTTC
size: NA
D: NA
V: TRBV5-1
J: TRBJ2-5

CDR3: CASSPGTSGRLREQYF
DNA: TGCGCCAGCAGCCCAGGGACTAGCGGGAGACTTCGCGAGCAGTACTTC
size: few
D: TRBD2
V: TRBV5-1
J: TRBJ2-7

CDR3: CASTFRQGSRGYTF
DNA: TGCGCCAGCACCTTTCGACAGGGCTCGCGTGGCTACACCTTC
size: many
D: TRBD1
V: TRBV5-1
J: TRBJ1-2

CDR3: CASSQGSSRSQFF
DNA: TGTGCCAGCAGCCAAGGTAGCTCGCGGTCGCAGTTCTTC
size: many
D: NA
V: TRBV3-1
J: TRBJ2-1

CDR3: CASSFTGTGGFEKLFF
DNA: TGCGCCAGCAGCTTCACAGGGACAGGGGGCTTTGAAAAACTGTTTTTT
size: few
D: TRBD1
V: TRBV5-1
J: TRBJ1-4

CDR3: CASSQKVSKETQYF
DNA: TGCGCCAGCAGTCAGAAGGTTTCAAAAGAGACCCAGTACTTC
size: NA
D: NA
V: TRBV23-1
J: TRBJ2-5

CDR3: CASSQDREGRQPQHF
DNA: TGTGCCAGCAGCCAAGATAGGGAGGGGAGACAGCCCCAGCATTTT
size: many
D: NA
V: TRBV4-2
J: TRBJ1-5

CDR3: CAITAGHGTEAFF
DNA: TGTGCCATCACTGCGGGCCACGGGACTGAAGCTTTCTTT
size: few
D: NA
V: TRBV10-3
J: TRBJ1-1

CDR3: CASSIQGNYGYTF
DNA: TGTGCCAGCAGTATTCAGGGGAACTATGGCTACACCTTC
size: NA
D: NA
V: TRBV12-3/TRBV12-4
J: TRBJ1-2

CDR3: CAWSVQTGREQYF
DNA: TGTGCCTGGAGTGTACAGACAGGGCGCGAGCAGTACTTC
size: NA
D: TRBD1
V: TRBV30
J: TRBJ2-7

CDR3: CASSTSGTAWTQYF
DNA: TGTGCCAGCAGCACCTCCGGGACCGCGTGGACCCAGTACTTC
size: few
D: NA
V: TRBV9
J: TRBJ2-5

CDR3: CSAESYETQYF
DNA: TGCAGTGCTGAATCGTACGAGACCCAGTACTTC
size: few
D: NA
V: TRBV20-1
J: TRBJ2-5

CDR3: CASSLGPGGLSTDTQYF
DNA: TGCGCCAGCAGCTTGGGACCCGGGGGACTTAGCACAGATACGCAGTATTTT
size: NA
D: NA
V: TRBV5-1
J: TRBJ2-3

CDR3: CASRRGLAGGPPDTQYF
DNA: TGTGCCAGCAGAAGGGGACTAGCGGGGGGGCCCCCAGATACGCAGTATTTT
size: few
D: NA
V: TRBV21-1
J: TRBJ2-3

CDR3: CASSPSTNEQFF
DNA: TGTGCCAGCTCACCATCAACGAATGAGCAGTTCTTC
size: many
D: NA
V: TRBV18
J: TRBJ2-1

CDR3: CASSYWPGRSSEQYF
DNA: TGTGCCAGCAGTTACTGGCCAGGGAGAAGCAGCGAGCAGTACTTC
size: few
D: NA
V: TRBV6-5
J: TRBJ2-7

CDR3: CATSPGGGLEQYF
DNA: TGTGCCACCTCCCCGGGAGGGGGACTCGAGCAGTACTTC
size: many
D: TRBD2
V: TRBV12-3/TRBV12-4
J: TRBJ2-7

CDR3: CASSGRGHGNNEQFF
DNA: TGCGCCAGCAGCGGCAGGGGGCACGGGAACAATGAGCAGTTCTTC
size: few
D: TRBD1
V: TRBV5-1
J: TRBJ2-1

CDR3: CASSLASGTGVYEQYF
DNA: TGTGCCAGCAGCTTAGCATCTGGGACAGGGGTCTACGAGCAGTACTTC
size: few
D: TRBD1
V: TRBV7-8
J: TRBJ2-7

CDR3: CASSSPPNSYGYTF
DNA: TGTGCCAGCAGCTCTCCGCCGAACTCGTATGGCTACACCTTC
size: NA
D: NA
V: TRBV7-9
J: TRBJ1-2

CDR3: CSAGQGHGYTF
DNA: TGCAGTGCTGGACAGGGACATGGCTACACCTTC
size: few
D: TRBD1
V: TRBV20-1
J: TRBJ1-2

CDR3: CASSTSRNTGELFF
DNA: TGTGCCAGCAGTACTAGCCGGAACACCGGGGAGCTGTTTTTT
size: once
D: NA
V: TRBV6-5
J: TRBJ2-2

CDR3: CASSLPSGGPDEQYF
DNA: TGCGCCAGCAGCTTGCCTAGCGGGGGGCCGGACGAGCAGTACTTC
size: many
D: TRBD2
V: TRBV5-1
J: TRBJ2-7

CDR3: CASSEGFGSQPQHF
DNA: TGTGCCAGCAGCGAGGGTTTCGGGTCTCAGCCCCAGCATTTT
size: many
D: NA
V: TRBV5-6
J: TRBJ1-5